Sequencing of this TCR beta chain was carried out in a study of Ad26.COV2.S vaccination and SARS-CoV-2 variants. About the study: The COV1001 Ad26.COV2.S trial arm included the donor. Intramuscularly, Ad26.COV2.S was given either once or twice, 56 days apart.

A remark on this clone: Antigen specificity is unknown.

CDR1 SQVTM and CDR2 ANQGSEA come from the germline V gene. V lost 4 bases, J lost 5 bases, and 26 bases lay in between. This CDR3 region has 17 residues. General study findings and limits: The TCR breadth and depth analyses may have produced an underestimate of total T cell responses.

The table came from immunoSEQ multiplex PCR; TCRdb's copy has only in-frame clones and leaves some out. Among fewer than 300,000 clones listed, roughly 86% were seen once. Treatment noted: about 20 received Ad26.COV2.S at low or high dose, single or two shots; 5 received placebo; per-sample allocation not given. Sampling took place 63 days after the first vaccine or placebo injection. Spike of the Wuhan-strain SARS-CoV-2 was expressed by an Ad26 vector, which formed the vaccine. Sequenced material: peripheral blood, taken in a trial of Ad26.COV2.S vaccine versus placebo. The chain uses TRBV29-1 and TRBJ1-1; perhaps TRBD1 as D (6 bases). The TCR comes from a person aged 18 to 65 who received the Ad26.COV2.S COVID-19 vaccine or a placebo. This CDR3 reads CSVGNPPAGGGRTEAFF. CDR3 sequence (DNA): TGCAGCGTTGGAAATCCCCCAGCGGGAGGGGGGCGGACTGAAGCTTTCTTT.